This T cell receptor beta chain was recovered during a study of cytomegalovirus exposure and HLA in healthy donors. In the study overall: An earlier analysis identified 110 million or so unique TCR beta sequences in 150 million to 200 million T cells. Findings of the study overall: The availability of immune exposure information extended only to CMV serostatus.

The V gene lost 0 bases and the J gene lost 2 bases, with 13 bases spanning the gap. The germline V gene has CDR1 MNHNS and CDR2 SASEGT. The CDR3 extends over 16 amino acids. The PCR made use of 60 Vbeta and 13 Jbeta primers. Profiling relied on immunoSEQ multiplex PCR, and the TCRdb table lists in-frame clones only, not all of them. The sample's table shows over 65,000 clones. Concerning this clone itself: Antigen unknown.

The receptor's source is a man aged 25-45 years in good health and CMV-seronegative. The chain is built from TRBV6-1 and TRBJ1-1; D gene ambiguous. Sequences were obtained from PBMCs. CDR3 nucleotide sequence: TGTGCCAGCAGTGAAGCCCTAAGAACGGGAAACACTGAAGCTTTCTTT. Translated: CASSEALRTGNTEAFF.